The TCR beta chain under discussion was sequenced for a study of cytotoxic CD8 clonotypes in ibrutinib-treated CLL. Study in general: The patient breakdown showed around 10 relapsed/refractory and under 16 treatment-naive cases, with fewer than 18 IGHV unmutated.

CDR1 ENHRY and CDR2 SYGVKD come from the germline V gene. The CDR3 sequence is 14 residues long. Trimming pared 7 bases from V and 1 base from J, leaving 13 bases between. Findings and caveats of the study: Rare overall, public clonotypes shrank or held steady under therapy. Baseline clonality was higher than in age-matched healthy donors and moved in step with circulating CD8+ T-cell counts.

As regards this clone: Antigen unknown.

The data were produced by immunoSEQ multiplex PCR, yet TCRdb's version contains in-frame clones alone and is incomplete. The sample lists more than 50,000 clones, around three fifths occurring once. The sequenced sample was PBMCs, obtained after 12 months of ibrutinib treatment. The receptor was derived from a human donor with chronic lymphocytic leukemia. The chain is built from TRBV10-3 and TRBJ1-1; possible D gene TRBD1, 6 bases. This CDR3 is CAINPGQGNTEAFF. The CDR3 nucleotides read TGTGCCATCAACCCGGGACAAGGGAACACTGAAGCTTTCTTT.